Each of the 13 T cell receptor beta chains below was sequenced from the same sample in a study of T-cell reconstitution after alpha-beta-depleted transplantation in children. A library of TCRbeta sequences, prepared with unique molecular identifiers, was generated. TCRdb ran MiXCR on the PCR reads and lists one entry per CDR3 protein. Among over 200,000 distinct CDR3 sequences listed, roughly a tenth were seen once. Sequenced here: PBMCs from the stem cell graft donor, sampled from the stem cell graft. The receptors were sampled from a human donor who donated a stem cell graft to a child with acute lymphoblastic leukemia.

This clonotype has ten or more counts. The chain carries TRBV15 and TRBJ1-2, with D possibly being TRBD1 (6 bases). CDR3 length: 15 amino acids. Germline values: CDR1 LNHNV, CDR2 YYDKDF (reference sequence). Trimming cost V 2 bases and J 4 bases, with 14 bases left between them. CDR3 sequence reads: CATSRPDRVLYGYTF. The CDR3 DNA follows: TGTGCCACCAGCAGACCGGACAGAGTCCTCTATGGCTACACCTTC.

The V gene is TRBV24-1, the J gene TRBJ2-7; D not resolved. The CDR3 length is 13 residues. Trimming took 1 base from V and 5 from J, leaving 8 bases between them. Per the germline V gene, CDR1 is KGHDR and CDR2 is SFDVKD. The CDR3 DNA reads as TGTGCCACCAGTGATTTAGGTCTAGACGAGCAGTACTTC. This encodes CATSDLGLDEQYF.

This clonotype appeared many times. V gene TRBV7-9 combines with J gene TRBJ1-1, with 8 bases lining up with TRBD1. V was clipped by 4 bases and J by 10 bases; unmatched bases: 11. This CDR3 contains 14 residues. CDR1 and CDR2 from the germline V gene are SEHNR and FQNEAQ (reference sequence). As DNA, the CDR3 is TGTGCCAGCAGCTATGGACAGGGTTCATCATCAGCTTTCTTT. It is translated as CASSYGQGSSSAFF.

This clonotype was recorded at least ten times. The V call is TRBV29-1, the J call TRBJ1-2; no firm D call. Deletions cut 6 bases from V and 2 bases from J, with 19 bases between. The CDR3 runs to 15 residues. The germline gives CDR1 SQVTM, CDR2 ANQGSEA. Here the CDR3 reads CSVDVIGKENYGYTF. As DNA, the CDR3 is TGCAGCGTCGACGTAATAGGGAAGGAGAACTATGGCTACACCTTC.

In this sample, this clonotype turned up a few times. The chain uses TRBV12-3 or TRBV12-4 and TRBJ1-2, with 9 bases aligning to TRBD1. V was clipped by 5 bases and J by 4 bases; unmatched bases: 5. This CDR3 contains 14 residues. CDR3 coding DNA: TGTGCCAGCAGTAGGGGACAGGGAGGCTATGGCTACACCTTC. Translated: CASSRGQGGYGYTF.

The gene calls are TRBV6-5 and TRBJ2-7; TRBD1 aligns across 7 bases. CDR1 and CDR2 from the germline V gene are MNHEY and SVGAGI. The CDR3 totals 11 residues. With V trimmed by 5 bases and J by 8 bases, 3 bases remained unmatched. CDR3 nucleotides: TGTGCCAGCAGTCAGGGACAGAAGCAGTACTTC. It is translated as CASSQGQKQYF.

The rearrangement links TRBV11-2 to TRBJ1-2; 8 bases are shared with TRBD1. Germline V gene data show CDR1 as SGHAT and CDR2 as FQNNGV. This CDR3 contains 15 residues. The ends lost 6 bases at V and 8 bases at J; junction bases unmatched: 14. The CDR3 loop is CASSLSWQGAKGYTF. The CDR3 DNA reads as TGTGCCAGCAGTCTATCGTGGCAGGGGGCGAAAGGCTACACCTTC.

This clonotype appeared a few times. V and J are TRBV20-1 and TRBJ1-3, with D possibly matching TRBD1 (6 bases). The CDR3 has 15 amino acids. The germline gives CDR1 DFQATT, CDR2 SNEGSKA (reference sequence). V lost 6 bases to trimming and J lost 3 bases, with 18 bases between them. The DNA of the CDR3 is TGCAGTGCCCCCGGAGGGGGGGTAGGTGGAAACACCATATATTTT. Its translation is CSAPGGGVGGNTIYF.

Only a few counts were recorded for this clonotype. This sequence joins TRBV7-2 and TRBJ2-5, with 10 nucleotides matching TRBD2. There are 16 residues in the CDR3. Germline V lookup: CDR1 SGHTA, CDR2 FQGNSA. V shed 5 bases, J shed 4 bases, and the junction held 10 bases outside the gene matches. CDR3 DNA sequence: TGTGCCAGCAGCCCCTTTAGGACTAGCGGCGGAGAGACCCAGTACTTC. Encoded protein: CASSPFRTSGGETQYF. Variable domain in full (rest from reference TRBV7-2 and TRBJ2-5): GAGVSQSPSNKVTEKGKDVELRCDPISGHTALYWYRQSLGQGLEFLIYFQGNSAPDKSGLPSDRFSAERTGGSVSTLTIQRTQQEDSAVYLCASSPFRTSGGETQYFGPGTRLLVL.

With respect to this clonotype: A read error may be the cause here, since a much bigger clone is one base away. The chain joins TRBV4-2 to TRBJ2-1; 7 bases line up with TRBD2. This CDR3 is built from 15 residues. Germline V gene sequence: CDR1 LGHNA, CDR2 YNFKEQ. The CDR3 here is CAGSRGEGIYNEQFF. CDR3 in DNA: TGTGCCGGCAGCCGCGGGGAGGGAATATACAATGAGCAGTTCTTC.

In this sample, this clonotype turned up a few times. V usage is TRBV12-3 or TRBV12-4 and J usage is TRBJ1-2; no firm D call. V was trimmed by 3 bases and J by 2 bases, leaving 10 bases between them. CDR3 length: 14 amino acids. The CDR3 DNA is TGTGCCAGCAGTTTCTGGACGTTAAACTATGGCTACACCTTC. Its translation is CASSFWTLNYGYTF.

CDR3 sequence reads: CASSYAGQGITEQFF. CDR3 DNA: TGTGCCAGCAGTTACGCCGGGCAGGGGATCACTGAGCAGTTCTTC. The gene calls are TRBV6-5 and TRBJ2-1, with D perhaps TRBD1 (6 bases). Germline CDR1 MNHEY, CDR2 SVGAGI. This CDR3 has 15 amino acids. Trimming pared 2 bases from V and 9 bases from J, leaving 17 bases between.

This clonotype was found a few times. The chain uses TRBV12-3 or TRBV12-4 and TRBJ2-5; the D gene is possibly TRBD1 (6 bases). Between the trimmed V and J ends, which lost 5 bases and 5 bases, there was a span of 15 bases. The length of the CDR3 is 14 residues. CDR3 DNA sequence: TGTGCCAGCAGTCCGGGACATAAAGGGGAGACCCAGTACTTC. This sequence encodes CASSPGHKGETQYF.